This is a list of T cell receptor beta chains from one sample in a study of molecular identifiers for immune sequencing clone quantification. A single record per CDR3 protein comes from TCRdb applying MiXCR to the PCR reads. The sample lists approximately 550,000 distinct CDR3 sequences, about 25% seen once, with under 0.8% in the top ten. Sequenced input: naive CD8+ T cells from blood, with Jurkat cell RNA spiked in. The receptors originated from a human donor in good health. Some libraries in this study had Jurkat cell RNA spiked in. The CDR3 runs from the conserved cysteine through the conserved F or W.

v_gene: TRBV3-1
CDR3aa: CASSQVMRGPGELFF

v_gene: TRBV9
CDR3aa: CASTPGGSGNTIYF

v_gene: TRBV9
CDR3aa: CAGTRGGSYQETQYF

v_gene: TRBV6-2/TRBV6-3
CDR3aa: CASSPAMQGIEAFF

v_gene: TRBV7-2
CDR3aa: CASSPIAGARSYEQYF

v_gene: TRBV7-9
CDR3aa: CASGREQTQYF

v_gene: TRBV4-1
CDR3aa: CASSHEPGIEQFF

v_gene: TRBV5-1
CDR3aa: CASSLAGISLNTEAFF

v_gene: TRBV6-2/TRBV6-3
CDR3aa: CASSYRREETQFF

v_gene: TRBV29-1
CDR3aa: CSARLESAEQYF

v_gene: TRBV7-9
CDR3aa: CASSPPGFGGDIQYF

v_gene: TRBV4-1
CDR3aa: CASSQLAGVSGANVLTF

v_gene: TRBV5-1
CDR3aa: CASSLAQSRDYLWEQYF

v_gene: TRBV4-3
CDR3aa: CASSQVAPLGPGAGTGELFF

v_gene: TRBV7-3
CDR3aa: CASSSGVRSGANVLTF

v_gene: TRBV19
CDR3aa: CASSFSGGLIYNEQFF

v_gene: TRBV9
CDR3aa: CASSPPAGTGSNEQFF

v_gene: TRBV19
CDR3aa: CASSIEPSYTGELFF

v_gene: TRBV14
CDR3aa: CASSPSQGAWGYTF

v_gene: TRBV20-1
CDR3aa: CSAEGLSSYNEQFF

v_gene: TRBV29-1
CDR3aa: CSVDSGVHEQYF

v_gene: TRBV6-2/TRBV6-3
CDR3aa: CASSYSGRAFEQYF

v_gene: TRBV20-1
CDR3aa: CSARDEMGQGLAGELFF

v_gene: TRBV27
CDR3aa: CASSPPGSLNNEQFF

v_gene: TRBV12-3/TRBV12-4
CDR3aa: CACSLSRNTGELFF

v_gene: TRBV4-3
CDR3aa: CASGQGGRTDTQYF

v_gene: TRBV4-3
CDR3aa: CASSQEIAKNIQYF